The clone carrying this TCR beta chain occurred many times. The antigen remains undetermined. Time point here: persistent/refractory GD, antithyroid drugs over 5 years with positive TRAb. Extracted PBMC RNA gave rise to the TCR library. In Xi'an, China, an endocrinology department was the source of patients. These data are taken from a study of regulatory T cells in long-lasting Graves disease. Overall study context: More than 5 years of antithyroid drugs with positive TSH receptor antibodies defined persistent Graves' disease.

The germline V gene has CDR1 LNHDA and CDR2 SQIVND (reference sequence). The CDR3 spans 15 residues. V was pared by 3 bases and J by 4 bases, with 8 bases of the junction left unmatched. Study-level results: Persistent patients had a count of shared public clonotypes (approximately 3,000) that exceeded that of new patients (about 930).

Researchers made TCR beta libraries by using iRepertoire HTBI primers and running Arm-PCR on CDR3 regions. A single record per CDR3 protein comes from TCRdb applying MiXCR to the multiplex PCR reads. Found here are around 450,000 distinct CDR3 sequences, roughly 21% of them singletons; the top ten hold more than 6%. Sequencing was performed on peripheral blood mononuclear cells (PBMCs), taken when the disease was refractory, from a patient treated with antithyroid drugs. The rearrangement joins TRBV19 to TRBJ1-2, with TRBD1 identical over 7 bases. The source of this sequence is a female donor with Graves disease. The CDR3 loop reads CASSIGQVTIYGYTF. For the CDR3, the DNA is TGTGCCAGTAGTATCGGACAGGTTACTATCTATGGCTACACCTTC.